Listed below are T cell receptor beta chains from one sample, sequenced in a study of blood T cell repertoires in COVID-19. Sequencing used immunoSEQ multiplex PCR; TCRdb keeps in-frame clones, though not all of them. This table has 200,000 to 300,000 clones, 80% to 90% appearing once. The material sequenced was peripheral blood. The receptor source for this set is a woman aged 45-59 years with acute or convalescent COVID-19. Each CDR3 is given with its conserved first and last residue. A D gene is named only where the DNA matches it firmly. Clone sizes are given selectively: once, few, many, or a class where the clone is expanded.

D gene: .
J gene: TRBJ2-1
CDR3 length: 16
clone size: once
V gene: TRBV24-1
CDR3 protein: CATSAISTDSYNEQFF
CDR3 DNA: TGTGCCACCAGTGCAATCTCGACAGACTCCTACAATGAGCAGTTCTTC

D gene: TRBD1
J gene: TRBJ2-2
CDR3 length: 16
clone size: once
V gene: TRBV7-6
CDR3 protein: CASSLRDRGSSGELFF
CDR3 DNA: TGTGCCAGCAGCTTAAGGGACAGGGGTAGTTCCGGGGAGCTGTTTTTT

D gene: .
J gene: TRBJ1-1
CDR3 length: 17
clone size: .
V gene: TRBV29-1
CDR3 protein: CSVDDARVNRRNTEAFF
CDR3 DNA: TGCAGCGTTGACGACGCTAGGGTCAACAGGCGGAACACTGAAGCTTTCTTT

D gene: .
J gene: TRBJ1-2
CDR3 length: 15
clone size: once
V gene: TRBV2
CDR3 protein: CASSDGWRGSGGYTF
CDR3 DNA: TGTGCCAGCAGTGACGGGTGGAGGGGCAGTGGTGGCTACACCTTC

D gene: .
J gene: TRBJ1-5
CDR3 length: 12
clone size: .
V gene: TRBV29-1
CDR3 protein: CSVAAGNQPQHF
CDR3 DNA: TGCAGCGTTGCGGCAGGTAACCAGCCCCAGCATTTT

D gene: TRBD2
J gene: TRBJ2-2
CDR3 length: 16
clone size: .
V gene: TRBV5-4
CDR3 protein: CASSLAGGQHGGELFF
CDR3 DNA: TGTGCCTCAAGTTTAGCGGGAGGGCAACATGGTGGGGAGCTGTTTTTT

D gene: TRBD1
J gene: TRBJ2-7
CDR3 length: 16
clone size: .
V gene: TRBV30
CDR3 protein: CAWRHPGQGPGGEQYF
CDR3 DNA: TGTGCCTGGAGACATCCGGGACAGGGGCCTGGGGGCGAGCAGTACTTC

D gene: TRBD1
J gene: TRBJ1-3
CDR3 length: 17
clone size: .
V gene: TRBV27
CDR3 protein: CASSPLAPGQVGNTIYF
CDR3 DNA: TGTGCCAGCAGTCCTTTGGCCCCCGGACAGGTTGGAAACACCATATATTTT

D gene: TRBD2
J gene: TRBJ2-5
CDR3 length: 14
clone size: .
V gene: TRBV30
CDR3 protein: CACHRTSGQETQYF
CDR3 DNA: TGTGCCTGCCATCGGACTAGCGGCCAAGAGACCCAGTACTTC

D gene: TRBD2
J gene: TRBJ2-1
CDR3 length: 17
clone size: .
V gene: TRBV15
CDR3 protein: CATSRTPGGSGSVEQFF
CDR3 DNA: TGTGCCACCAGCAGAACCCCCGGGGGTAGCGGGAGTGTGGAGCAGTTCTTC

D gene: .
J gene: TRBJ2-5
CDR3 length: 14
clone size: .
V gene: TRBV6-2/TRBV6-3
CDR3 protein: CASSRELGIETQYF
CDR3 DNA: TGTGCCAGCAGCCGAGAACTAGGGATAGAGACCCAGTACTTC

D gene: .
J gene: TRBJ1-2
CDR3 length: 17
clone size: .
V gene: TRBV7-2
CDR3 protein: CASSLATSPGSWYGYTF
CDR3 DNA: TGTGCCAGCAGCTTAGCGACCAGCCCCGGGAGCTGGTATGGCTACACCTTC

D gene: TRBD2
J gene: TRBJ2-1
CDR3 length: 14
clone size: once
V gene: TRBV5-8
CDR3 protein: CASRSSGDYNEQFF
CDR3 DNA: TGTGCCAGCCGATCTAGCGGCGACTACAATGAGCAGTTCTTC

D gene: .
J gene: TRBJ1-4
CDR3 length: 13
clone size: .
V gene: TRBV10-3
CDR3 protein: CAIRPTGGEKLFF
CDR3 DNA: TGTGCCATCAGGCCCACTGGCGGTGAAAAACTGTTTTTT

D gene: TRBD1
J gene: TRBJ2-7
CDR3 length: 13
clone size: .
V gene: TRBV2
CDR3 protein: CASSARDRARQYF
CDR3 DNA: TGTGCCAGCAGTGCGAGGGACAGGGCGAGGCAGTACTTC

D gene: TRBD2
J gene: TRBJ2-1
CDR3 length: 17
clone size: .
V gene: TRBV30
CDR3 protein: CAWRTRLAGGGYNEQFF
CDR3 DNA: TGTGCCTGGAGGACCCGACTAGCGGGAGGGGGCTACAATGAGCAGTTCTTC

D gene: .
J gene: TRBJ2-7
CDR3 length: 14
clone size: .
V gene: TRBV7-9
CDR3 protein: CASSRTLDGYEQYF
CDR3 DNA: TGTGCCAGCAGTCGGACTCTTGACGGGTACGAGCAGTACTTC

D gene: .
J gene: TRBJ1-4
CDR3 length: 14
clone size: .
V gene: TRBV5-1
CDR3 protein: CASSLGRGREKLFF
CDR3 DNA: TGCGCCAGCAGCTTGGGCAGGGGACGTGAAAAACTGTTTTTT

D gene: .
J gene: TRBJ1-1
CDR3 length: 16
clone size: .
V gene: TRBV24-1
CDR3 protein: CATRSGGAGSNTEAFF
CDR3 DNA: TGTGCCACCAGGTCCGGGGGGGCAGGGTCGAACACTGAAGCTTTCTTT

D gene: .
J gene: TRBJ2-7
CDR3 length: 13
clone size: .
V gene: TRBV9
CDR3 protein: CASSVSLSYEQYF
CDR3 DNA: TGTGCCAGCAGCGTTAGCCTCTCCTACGAGCAGTACTTC

D gene: TRBD2
J gene: TRBJ2-7
CDR3 length: 13
clone size: .
V gene: TRBV28
CDR3 protein: CASRSGTTYEQYF
CDR3 DNA: TGTGCCAGCAGATCCGGGACTACCTACGAGCAGTACTTC

D gene: .
J gene: TRBJ2-7
CDR3 length: 14
clone size: .
V gene: TRBV6-5
CDR3 protein: CASTQTVTSYEQYF
CDR3 DNA: TGTGCCAGCACTCAGACAGTTACGAGTTACGAGCAGTACTTC

D gene: TRBD2
J gene: TRBJ2-3
CDR3 length: 14
clone size: once
V gene: TRBV5-1
CDR3 protein: CASSPGGSTDTQYF
CDR3 DNA: TGCGCCAGCAGCCCGGGGGGAAGCACAGATACGCAGTATTTT

D gene: .
J gene: TRBJ1-1
CDR3 length: 15
clone size: .
V gene: TRBV2
CDR3 protein: CASRGGRWVNTEAFF
CDR3 DNA: TGTGCCAGCAGAGGGGGACGGTGGGTAAACACTGAAGCTTTCTTT

D gene: TRBD1
J gene: TRBJ1-1
CDR3 length: 13
clone size: few
V gene: TRBV6-5
CDR3 protein: CASSLQGLTEAFF
CDR3 DNA: TGTGCCAGCAGCTTACAGGGGTTGACTGAAGCTTTCTTT

D gene: .
J gene: TRBJ2-2
CDR3 length: 19
clone size: .
V gene: TRBV21-1
CDR3 protein: CASSKAHPRLAGNTGELFF
CDR3 DNA: TGTGCCAGCAGCAAAGCGCACCCCCGACTAGCGGGAAACACCGGGGAGCTGTTTTTT

D gene: .
J gene: TRBJ1-2
CDR3 length: 14
clone size: .
V gene: TRBV28
CDR3 protein: CASRAPGFLDGYTF
CDR3 DNA: TGTGCCAGCAGAGCTCCAGGGTTTTTGGATGGCTACACCTTC

D gene: TRBD1
J gene: TRBJ2-7
CDR3 length: 13
clone size: .
V gene: TRBV19
CDR3 protein: CASRGTGAYEQYF
CDR3 DNA: TGTGCCAGTAGGGGGACAGGAGCCTACGAGCAGTACTTC

D gene: .
J gene: TRBJ2-5
CDR3 length: 14
clone size: once
V gene: TRBV6-6
CDR3 protein: CASNRGNREETQYF
CDR3 DNA: TGTGCCAGCAACCGCGGAAACAGGGAAGAGACCCAGTACTTC